The 20 T cell receptor beta chains in this list originate from one sample, sequenced in a study of cytomegalovirus exposure and HLA in healthy donors. The PCR was carried out with 60 Vbeta primers and 13 Jbeta primers. TCRdb's copy holds only in-frame clones and misses some; the assay was immunoSEQ multiplex PCR. The sample shows 120,000 or so clones, roughly 72% of them seen only once. Sequenced input: PBMCs. The receptors come from a woman in her forties or fifties in good health and CMV-seropositive.

V and J are TRBV29-1 and TRBJ1-1; D unclear. The CDR3 has 13 amino acids. Looked up from germline, CDR1 is SQVTM and CDR2 is ANQGSEA. With 4 bases removed from V and 0 bases from J, the gap between germline ends came to 9 bases. CDR3 nucleotides: TGCAGCGTTGCTTTACATATGAACACTGAAGCTTTCTTT. Protein sequence: CSVALHMNTEAFF.

CDR3 residues: CASSLDVSTVRYTF. CDR3 in DNA: TGTGCCAGCAGCTTAGATGTTTCGACAGTGCGCTACACCTTC. The J gene is TRBJ1-2, the V gene TRBV7-2; D possibly corresponds to TRBD1 (5 bases). The CDR3 has 14 residues. The germline V and J ends were trimmed by 1 base and 9 bases, with 15 bases remaining between them. The V gene's germline CDR1 is SGHTA and CDR2 FQGNSA.

The DNA of the CDR3 is TGTGCCAGCAGCCTTCTGCAGGGGGGAAACACCATATATTTT. Encoded protein: CASSLLQGGNTIYF. The chain recombines TRBV7-2 with TRBJ1-3; a possible D gene is TRBD1 (6 bases). V was clipped by 5 bases and J by 4 bases, with 12 bases between them. The CDR3 has 14 amino acids. From germline, CDR1 is SGHTA and CDR2 FQGNSA.

The V and J genes are TRBV9 and TRBJ2-3; no firm D call. CDR3 size: 16 residues. The V end lost 0 bases, the J end lost 1 base, and 12 bases lay between the germline ends. Germline-derived CDR1 and CDR2 are SGDLS and YYNGEE. The CDR3 nucleotides read TGTGCCAGCAGCGTAGCTCTCGGAGTCGGCACAGATACGCAGTATTTT. Its translation is CASSVALGVGTDTQYF.

The V gene is TRBV29-1, the J gene TRBJ2-2; the match to TRBD1 covers 10 bases. CDR1 SQVTM and CDR2 ANQGSEA come from the germline V gene. Trimming removed 7 bases from V and 1 base from J; junction bases left unmatched: 12. The CDR3 extends over 17 amino acids. The DNA of the CDR3 is TGCAGCGCCAGGTTGACAGGGGGCGGTAAGAACACCGGGGAGCTGTTTTTT. Protein: CSARLTGGGKNTGELFF.

The chain joins TRBV7-7 to TRBJ2-1; 13 nucleotides line up with TRBD2. The CDR3 spans 15 residues. Germline CDR1 and CDR2: SSHAT and FNYEAQ (reference sequence). The V gene end was trimmed by 5 bases and the J gene end by 9 bases; junction bases not matched to a gene: 7. CDR3 nucleotide sequence: TGTGCCAGCAGCCCGAGGACTAGCGGGGGCGGTGAGCAGTTCTTC. Its protein product is CASSPRTSGGGEQFF.

J is TRBJ1-1 and V is TRBV25-1; 10 nucleotides match TRBD1. Trimming took 5 bases from V and 3 from J; bases not matched to a gene: 6. The length of the CDR3 is 15 residues. Germline CDR1 and CDR2: MGHDK and SYGVNS. CDR3 region: CASSTTGGADTEAFF. The CDR3 DNA is TGTGCCAGCAGTACGACAGGGGGCGCGGACACTGAAGCTTTCTTT.

The chain couples TRBV4-3 to TRBJ2-1, with TRBD2 matching over 11 bases. The germline CDR1 and CDR2 sequences are LGHNA and YSLEER. The junction had 3 bases not matched to a gene; V was cut back by 0 bases and J by 5 bases. The CDR3 runs to 16 residues. For the CDR3, the DNA is TGCGCCAGCAGCCAAGATGTGGGACTAGCGGACAATGAGCAGTTCTTC. It is translated as CASSQDVGLADNEQFF.

This sequence joins TRBV19 and TRBJ2-1; 9 bases agree with TRBD2. V shed 5 bases, J shed 5 bases, and the junction held 7 bases outside the gene matches. The CDR3 runs to 15 residues. Germline lookup yields CDR1 LNHDA and CDR2 SQIVND (reference sequence). The CDR3 spells CASSLGTSIHNEQFF. The CDR3 DNA is TGTGCCAGTAGTCTAGGGACTAGCATCCACAATGAGCAGTTCTTC.

J is TRBJ2-3 and V is TRBV10-1, with a possible D match to TRBD2 (5 bases). The CDR3 loop spans 15 amino acids. Germline loops: CDR1 WNHNN, CDR2 SYGVQD (reference sequence). V gave up 2 bases and J gave up 0 bases, with 9 bases separating them. CDR3 sequence (DNA): TGCGCCAGCAGTGAGGGGAGAGGGAGCACAGATACGCAGTATTTT. The encoded protein is CASSEGRGSTDTQYF.

The chain links TRBV28 to TRBJ1-1; 7 positions match TRBD1. The CDR3 has 13 residues. CDR1 MDHEN and CDR2 SYDVKM come from the germline V gene. Germline trimming cut 5 bases from V and 3 bases from J; bases unmatched to any gene: 3. The CDR3 loop reads CASSPGQDTEAFF. In DNA, the CDR3 is TGTGCCAGCAGTCCAGGACAGGACACTGAAGCTTTCTTT. Supplemented by reference TRBV28 and TRBJ1-1, the full variable domain reads DVKVTQSSRYLVKRTGEKVFLECVQDMDHENMFWYRQDPGLGLRLIYFSYDVKMKEKGDIPEGYSVSREKKERFSLILESASTNQTSMYLCASSPGQDTEAFFGQGTRLTVV.

This clone appeared a few times. The rearrangement joins TRBV7-2 to TRBJ1-4; D is unresolved. V was pared by 5 bases and J by 6 bases, with 7 bases between. CDR1 is SGHTA and CDR2 is FQGNSA in the germline V gene. CDR3 size: 12 residues. CDR3 DNA sequence: TGTGCCAGCAGCCGCATAGATGAAAAACTGTTTTTT. Its translation: CASSRIDEKLFF.

The genes are TRBV2 and TRBJ2-5; 8 nucleotides align to TRBD1. The ends lost 5 bases at V and 5 bases at J; junction bases unmatched: 7. Germline CDR1 and CDR2: SNHLY and FYNNEI. The length of the CDR3 is 14 residues. The CDR3 DNA reads as TGTGCCAGCAGTTTGGACAGGGCTCGGGAGACCCAGTACTTC. Translating gives CASSLDRARETQYF.

The chain combines TRBV2 with TRBJ1-6; 9 bases line up with TRBD1. Germline loops: CDR1 SNHLY, CDR2 FYNNEI. There are 14 residues in the CDR3. V was clipped by 6 bases and J by 11 bases; unmatched bases: 8. CDR3 bases: TGTGCCAGCAGGTCGGGGACAGGGCCGCCACCCCTCCACTTT. Its translation: CASRSGTGPPPLHF.

The J gene is TRBJ1-2, the V gene TRBV19; TRBD1 might be the D (6 bases). This CDR3 has 12 residues. Deletions cut 10 bases from V and 2 bases from J, with 11 bases between. Germline values: CDR1 LNHDA, CDR2 SQIVND (reference sequence). CDR3 in amino acids: CATGQGNYGYTF. In nucleotides, the CDR3 is TGTGCCACCGGCCAGGGGAACTATGGCTACACCTTC.

The V gene is TRBV19, the J gene TRBJ1-2; TRBD1 aligns across 10 bases. The CDR3 is made up of 17 amino acids. Germline CDR1 LNHDA, CDR2 SQIVND (reference sequence). After removal of 4 bases from V and 6 bases from J, the junction contained 14 bases not matched to a gene. The CDR3 protein is CASSKAPGQGFVDGYTF. CDR3 nucleotide sequence: TGTGCCAGTAGTAAAGCACCGGGACAGGGGTTCGTCGATGGCTACACCTTC.

The V and J genes are TRBV27 and TRBJ1-1, with no clear D. Trimming took 3 bases from V and 5 from J, leaving 16 bases between them. The CDR3 contains 15 residues. Germline loops: CDR1 MNHEY, CDR2 SMNVEV (reference sequence). The CDR3 loop is CASSFLADTRTEAFF. In DNA, the CDR3 is TGTGCCAGCAGTTTCCTCGCTGACACTCGAACTGAAGCTTTCTTT.

A note on this clone: The identical CDR3 is also encoded by other nucleotide sequences in the sample. The CDR3 spells CAWSRREGDTQYF. The CDR3, as DNA: TGTGCCTGGAGTAGACGGGAGGGGGATACGCAGTATTTT. The V call is TRBV30, the J call TRBJ2-3; 8 bases match TRBD2. Germline-derived CDR1 and CDR2 are GTSNPN and SVGIG (reference sequence). This CDR3 is 13 amino acids long. V gave up 2 bases and J gave up 6 bases; unmatched junction bases: 4. The variable domain in full, completed from reference TRBV30 and TRBJ2-3, reads SQTIHQWPATLVQPVGSPLSLECTVEGTSNPNLYWYRQAAGRGLQLLFYSVGIGQISSEVPQNLSASRPQDRQFILSSKKLLLSDSGFYLCAWSRREGDTQYFGPGTRLTVL.

The chain is built from TRBV19 and TRBJ2-2, with 8 bases aligning to TRBD2. This CDR3 is 17 amino acids long. Germline CDR1 reads LNHDA; CDR2 reads SQIVND (reference sequence). J gave up 6 bases and V 0 bases, and 9 bases lay outside the gene matches. The DNA of the CDR3 is TGTGCCAGTAGTATAGATCCGGGGGGGCCGAGGGCCGGGGAGCTGTTTTTT. This translates into CASSIDPGGPRAGELFF.

This chain uses TRBV5-4 with TRBJ1-1, with 7 bases aligning to TRBD1. The CDR3 extends over 14 amino acids. The germline V gene has CDR1 SGHNT and CDR2 YYREEE (reference sequence). V lost 2 bases, J lost 1 base, and 2 bases stayed unmatched. The CDR3 bases are TGTGCCAGCAGCTTTGGACAGGCGAACACTGAAGCTTTCTTT. Translated: CASSFGQANTEAFF.